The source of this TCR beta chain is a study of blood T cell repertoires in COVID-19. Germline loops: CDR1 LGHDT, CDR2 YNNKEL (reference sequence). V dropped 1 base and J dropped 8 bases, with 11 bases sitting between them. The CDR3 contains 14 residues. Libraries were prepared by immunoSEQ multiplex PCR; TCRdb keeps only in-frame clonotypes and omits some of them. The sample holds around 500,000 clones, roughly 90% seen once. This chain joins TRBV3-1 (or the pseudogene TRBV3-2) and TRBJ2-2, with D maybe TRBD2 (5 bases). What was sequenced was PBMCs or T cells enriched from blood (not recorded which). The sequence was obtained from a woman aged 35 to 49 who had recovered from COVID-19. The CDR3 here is CASSQGGVAGELFF. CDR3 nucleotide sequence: TGTGCCAGCAGCCAAGGGGGAGTAGCAGGGGAGCTGTTTTTT.